The 30 T cell receptor beta chains given below trace back to one sample, sequenced in a study of T cell responses to AZD1222 COVID-19 vaccine. The protocol was immunoSEQ multiplex PCR, while the TCRdb copy is restricted to in-frame clones and leaves out a portion. Among 100,000 to 150,000 clones listed, 80% to 90% were seen once. Sequenced here: peripheral blood, sampled on day 0 of AZD1222 vaccination. The receptors originated from an adult in good health.

The sample holds one count of this clone. The rearrangement joins TRBV5-1 to TRBJ2-3; TRBD2 aligns across 13 bases. Germline-derived CDR1 and CDR2 are SGHRS and YFSETQ. The V and J ends lost 3 bases and 2 bases, in that order; junction bases with no gene match: 3. The CDR3 length is 16 residues. The CDR3 loop is CASSSGLAGATDTQYF. The CDR3 DNA follows: TGCGCCAGCAGCTCCGGACTAGCGGGAGCCACAGATACGCAGTATTTT.

V gene TRBV6-6 combines with J gene TRBJ1-4; D gene unclear. Looked up from germline, CDR1 is MNHNY and CDR2 is SVGAGI (reference sequence). The CDR3 runs 13 residues. With 7 bases removed from V and 3 bases from J, the gap between germline ends came to 9 bases. In DNA, the CDR3 is TGTGCCAGCAAGTACAGCGCTAATGAAAAACTGTTTTTT. This gives the protein CASKYSANEKLFF.

The chain employs TRBV27 and TRBJ2-1; 11 bases are shared with TRBD1. With 7 bases clipped from V and 2 bases from J, the junction kept 4 bases outside the gene matches. Looked up from germline, CDR1 is MNHEY and CDR2 is SMNVEV (reference sequence). The CDR3 consists of 15 residues. CDR3 coding DNA: TGTGCCAGCACTAGGACAGGGGGCACCTACAATGAGCAGTTCTTC. This codes for CASTRTGGTYNEQFF.

This chain uses TRBV6-2 or TRBV6-3 with TRBJ1-1, with D perhaps matching TRBD1 (6 bases). V gave up 2 bases and J gave up 5 bases, with 18 bases separating them. This CDR3 is 16 amino acids long. Per germline, CDR1 MNHEY and CDR2 SVGEGT. The CDR3 coding sequence is TGTGCCAGCAGTTACGGACCACAGGGTCTACGGACTGAAGCTTTCTTT. It encodes CASSYGPQGLRTEAFF.

J is TRBJ2-1 and V is TRBV7-2, with TRBD2 identical over 7 bases. The CDR3 consists of 15 residues. CDR1 SGHTA and CDR2 FQGNSA come from the germline V gene. V was clipped by 4 bases and J by 0 bases; unmatched bases: 3. The CDR3 reads CASSSQRGSYNEQFF. The CDR3 DNA sequence: TGTGCCAGCAGCTCCCAGCGGGGCTCCTACAATGAGCAGTTCTTC.

The chain links TRBV24-1 to TRBJ2-7; tentatively, D is TRBD1 (5 bases). The CDR3 consists of 18 residues. V gave up 2 bases and J gave up 3 bases, with 22 bases separating them. The germline V gene encodes CDR1 KGHDR and CDR2 SFDVKD. CDR3 protein: CATSDYPTGTPGHYEQYF. CDR3 nucleotides: TGTGCCACCAGTGATTATCCCACAGGTACCCCTGGACACTACGAGCAGTACTTC.

The count of this clone is one. The chain recombines TRBV2 with TRBJ2-1; TRBD2 aligns across 13 bases. Germline V gives CDR1 SNHLY, CDR2 FYNNEI. The J segment lost 4 bases and the V segment lost 6 bases, leaving 3 bases of the junction unmatched. CDR3 size: 15 residues. The CDR3 protein is CASRATSGGYNEQFF. The CDR3 bases are TGTGCCAGCAGGGCGACTAGCGGGGGGTACAATGAGCAGTTCTTC.

The V and J genes are TRBV29-1 and TRBJ2-1; maybe TRBD2 (6 bases). The CDR3 is 10 amino acids. Germline V gene lookup returns CDR1 SQVTM and CDR2 ANQGSEA. The ends were cut back, 7 bases at V and 8 bases at J, with 9 bases in the middle. CDR3 nucleotide sequence: TGCAGCGGGGGGGATGATGAGCAGTTCTTC. This translates into CSGGDDEQFF.

The V call is TRBV19, the J call TRBJ2-1; 7 bases line up with TRBD2. V dropped 5 bases and J dropped 0; count of bases not matched to a gene: 7. CDR3 length: 16 residues. Germline CDR1 LNHDA, CDR2 SQIVND (reference sequence). The CDR3 DNA reads as TGTGCCAGTAGTGAGAGTGGGGGGGGCTCCTACAATGAGCAGTTCTTC. Amino acids: CASSESGGGSYNEQFF.

This clone has only one observation. The chain carries TRBV12-3 or TRBV12-4 and TRBJ2-1; D call uncertain. This CDR3 is built from 13 residues. The V end lost 4 bases, the J end lost 9 bases, and 13 bases lay between the germline ends. The CDR3 loop reads CASSSTYFGEQFF. The CDR3 DNA reads TGTGCCAGCAGTTCGACTTATTTCGGTGAGCAGTTCTTC.

The chain couples TRBV7-2 to TRBJ1-6; the D is unclear. Trimming shortened V by 4 bases and J by 0 bases, and 13 bases separated the two germline ends. Germline values: CDR1 SGHTA, CDR2 FQGNSA. CDR3 size: 17 residues. The CDR3 DNA follows: TGTGCCAGCAGCTCGAGGACGGCTAGCTCCTATAATTCACCCCTCCACTTT. This sequence encodes CASSSRTASSYNSPLHF.

The chain has TRBV2 and TRBJ2-7, with unresolved D. The CDR3 covers 11 residues. Trimming shortened V by 4 bases and J by 3 bases, and 4 bases separated the two germline ends. In germline, CDR1 is SNHLY, CDR2 FYNNEI. This CDR3 reads CASSAIYEQYF. The CDR3 DNA sequence: TGTGCCAGCAGTGCTATCTACGAGCAGTACTTC.

The rearrangement links TRBV7-2 to TRBJ1-4, with 8 nucleotides matching TRBD1. Germline V gene lookup returns CDR1 SGHTA and CDR2 FQGNSA. This CDR3 comprises 15 residues. Trimming removed 2 bases from V and 4 bases from J; junction bases left unmatched: 3. The DNA for the CDR3 is TGTGCCAGCAGCTTACGACAGGGGTTTAATGAAAAACTGTTTTTT. It is translated as CASSLRQGFNEKLFF.

J is TRBJ1-5 and V is TRBV7-9; a weak D match, TRBD1 (6 bases). Germline V CDR1 and CDR2: SEHNR, FQNEAQ (reference sequence). The CDR3 extends over 14 amino acids. V dropped 5 bases and J dropped 5 bases, with 13 bases sitting between them. The CDR3 region is CASSQAGVDQPQHF. The CDR3 region has the DNA TGTGCCAGCAGCCAGGCAGGGGTGGATCAGCCCCAGCATTTT. Together with reference TRBV7-9 and TRBJ1-5, the CDR3 gives the full variable domain: DTGVSQNPRHKITKRGQNVTFRCDPISEHNRLYWYRQTLGQGPEFLTYFQNEAQLEKSRLLSDRFSAERPKGSFSTLEIQRTEQGDSAMYLCASSQAGVDQPQHFGDGTRLSIL.

This clone was observed a single time. The chain combines TRBV6-6 with TRBJ2-1, with 9 bases identical to TRBD2. The J segment lost 7 bases and the V segment lost 0 bases, leaving 7 bases of the junction unmatched. Germline V gene sequence: CDR1 MNHNY, CDR2 SVGAGI (reference sequence). The CDR3 length is 16 residues. The CDR3 nucleotides are TGTGCCAGCAGTTACTCTGGCGGGGGGGCAGTGAATGAGCAGTTCTTC. Protein product: CASSYSGGGAVNEQFF.

The gene calls are TRBV6-2 or TRBV6-3 and TRBJ2-7, with TRBD2 matching 8 bases. The CDR3 loop spans 16 amino acids. The germline V gene encodes CDR1 MNHEY and CDR2 SVGEGT. Germline trimming cut 2 bases from V and 0 bases from J; bases unmatched to any gene: 6. The CDR3 coding sequence is TGTGCCAGCAGTTACGGGAGACTAGCGTTCTCCTACGAGCAGTACTTC. Translated: CASSYGRLAFSYEQYF.

J is TRBJ2-7 and V is TRBV19; tentatively, D is TRBD1 (7 bases). With 5 bases removed from V and 6 bases from J, the gap between germline ends came to 20 bases. There are 15 residues in the CDR3. Germline loops: CDR1 LNHDA, CDR2 SQIVND (reference sequence). The DNA for the CDR3 is TGTGCCAGTAGTGGGGGACTTTCAGGGGGTCTCGAGCAGTACTTC. Protein product: CASSGGLSGGLEQYF.

The chain combines TRBV19 with TRBJ1-4; possible D gene TRBD1, 6 bases. This CDR3 comprises 15 residues. Deletions cut 0 bases from V and 7 bases from J, with 12 bases between. Germline loops: CDR1 LNHDA, CDR2 SQIVND (reference sequence). The CDR3 bases are TGTGCCAGTAGTATAGATGGTTGGACAGCTGAAAAACTGTTTTTT. Translated: CASSIDGWTAEKLFF.

V is TRBV6-5 and J is TRBJ1-1; D ambiguous. This CDR3 has 15 amino acids. The germline V and J ends were trimmed by 0 bases and 0 bases, with 8 bases remaining between them. Germline values: CDR1 MNHEY, CDR2 SVGAGI. The CDR3 is CASSYSRQLNTEAFF. The CDR3 DNA follows: TGTGCCAGCAGTTACTCGAGGCAGCTGAACACTGAAGCTTTCTTT.

V usage is TRBV5-4 and J usage is TRBJ2-7; D remains ambiguous. Germline assignment: CDR1 SGHNT and CDR2 YYREEE (reference sequence). The CDR3 is made up of 14 amino acids. The V end lost 4 bases, the J end lost 0 bases, and 11 bases lay between the germline ends. The CDR3 bases are TGTGCCAGCAGCCAATCCGACGGCTCCTACGAGCAGTACTTC. This sequence encodes CASSQSDGSYEQYF.

This clone was observed a handful of times. V and J are TRBV19 and TRBJ1-1, with D tentatively TRBD1 (5 bases). Germline assignment: CDR1 LNHDA and CDR2 SQIVND (reference sequence). This CDR3 is 13 amino acids long. Trimming left V 5 bases short and J 3 bases short, with 10 bases between. The CDR3: CASSPTRDTEAFF. CDR3 DNA sequence: TGTGCCAGTAGTCCTACCAGGGACACTGAAGCTTTCTTT.

V and J are TRBV11-3 and TRBJ2-3; possibly TRBD1 for D (5 bases). Germline CDR1 SGHNT, CDR2 YENEEA. CDR3 size: 15 residues. Trimming cost V 3 bases and J 1 base, with 11 bases left between them. This chain's CDR3 is CASSFPQTGTDTQYF. The CDR3 DNA reads as TGTGCCAGCAGCTTCCCCCAGACAGGCACAGATACGCAGTATTTT.

This clone has a single count. This chain links TRBV29-1 with TRBJ2-5; D is undetermined. Germline-derived CDR1 and CDR2 are SQVTM and ANQGSEA. V was clipped by 3 bases and J by 8 bases, with 13 bases between them. The CDR3 is 12 amino acids. CDR3 amino acids: CSVEDAAGTQYF. CDR3 in DNA: TGCAGCGTTGAGGACGCCGCCGGTACCCAGTACTTC.

This clone was seen just once. This chain connects TRBV7-8 to TRBJ2-7, with TRBD1 matching 7 bases. Germline-derived CDR1 and CDR2 are SGHVS and FQNEAQ. The CDR3 is 14 amino acids. With V trimmed by 3 bases and J by 2 bases, 4 bases remained unmatched. CDR3 residues: CASSFGRGTYEQYF. In DNA form, the CDR3 reads TGTGCCAGCAGCTTCGGCAGGGGGACCTACGAGCAGTACTTC. Based on the CDR3 plus reference TRBV7-8 and TRBJ2-7, the full variable domain is GAGVSQSPRYKVAKRGQDVALRCDPISGHVSLFWYQQALGQGPEFLTYFQNEAQLDKSGLPSDRFFAERPEGSVSTLKIQRTQQEDSAVYLCASSFGRGTYEQYFGPGTRLTVT.

This chain connects TRBV5-1 to TRBJ1-2; D is ambiguous. V lost 4 bases to trimming and J lost 0 bases, with 4 bases between them. Germline loops: CDR1 SGHRS, CDR2 YFSETQ. The CDR3 covers 12 residues. Here the CDR3 DNA reads TGCGCCAGCAGCGGAGCTAACTATGGCTACACCTTC. Its protein is CASSGANYGYTF.

On this clone itself: The sample contains more than one DNA sequence encoding this CDR3. The gene calls are TRBV27 and TRBJ2-1; 11 bases are a match to TRBD2. The CDR3 spans 13 residues. Germline loops: CDR1 MNHEY, CDR2 SMNVEV (reference sequence). This chain's CDR3 is CASGRGSYNEQFF. Written as DNA, the CDR3 is TGTGCTAGCGGGAGGGGATCCTACAATGAGCAGTTCTTC.

The gene calls are TRBV20-1 and TRBJ1-2; no firm D call. Deletions cut 3 bases from V and 4 bases from J, with 12 bases between. Germline V gene sequence: CDR1 DFQATT, CDR2 SNEGSKA (reference sequence). CDR3 size: 13 residues. In DNA, the CDR3 is TGCAGTGCTAGTCTCAGGTTCGGCTATGGCTACACCTTC. Protein sequence: CSASLRFGYGYTF.

V usage is TRBV7-7 and J usage is TRBJ1-2; no reliable D call. Looked up from germline, CDR1 is SSHAT and CDR2 is FNYEAQ (reference sequence). Trimming took 6 bases from V and 12 from J, leaving 11 bases between them. CDR3 length: 10 residues. CDR3 DNA sequence: TGTGCCAGCAGAACCCCCTGGGACACCTTC. Translation gives CASRTPWDTF.

J is TRBJ2-3 and V is TRBV15, with D maybe TRBD2 (5 bases). CDR3 length: 14 amino acids. Trimming left V 3 bases short and J 2 bases short, with 9 bases between. CDR1 is LNHNV and CDR2 is YYDKDF in the germline V gene (reference sequence). The CDR3 bases are TGTGCCACCAGCAGGATGGACTCCACAGATACGCAGTATTTT. Residues: CATSRMDSTDTQYF. The full variable domain, completed using reference TRBV15 and TRBJ2-3, is DAMVIQNPRYQVTQFGKPVTLSCSQTLNHNVMYWYQQKSSQAPKLLFHYYDKDFNNEADTPDNFQSRRPNTSFCFLDIRSPGLGDTAMYLCATSRMDSTDTQYFGPGTRLTVL.

The chain links TRBV4-1 to TRBJ2-5, with TRBD2 matching 8 bases. V lost 7 bases, J lost 2 bases, and 12 bases stayed unmatched. CDR3 length equals 16 residues. CDR1 is MGHRA, CDR2 YSYEKL, per germline. CDR3 nucleotides: TGCGCCAGCACCCGAAAGGGTAGCGGGGCGCAAGAGACCCAGTACTTC. Its translation is CASTRKGSGAQETQYF.